This T cell receptor (beta chain) was recorded in a study of regulatory T cells in long-lasting Graves disease. Noted time point: newly diagnosed GD, antithyroid drugs for less than 3 months. PBMC-derived RNA was used for the TCR library. To make TCR beta libraries, researchers used iRepertoire HTBI primers and Arm-PCR of CDR3 regions. Via MiXCR, TCRdb re-called the multiplex PCR reads, giving one row per CDR3 protein. Counted here are approximately 350,000 distinct CDR3 sequences, over 15% occurring once; the ten biggest clones make up 25% to 30%. This CDR3 is built from 18 residues. Germline CDR1 and CDR2: DFQATT and SNEGSKA (reference sequence). Trimming left V 3 bases short and J 4 bases short, with 27 bases between. These same records also appear under a second study, on T cells in Graves' hyperthyroidism and ophthalmopathy.

The sequencing used peripheral blood mononuclear cells (PBMCs), collected at new diagnosis, from a patient treated with antithyroid drugs. V is TRBV20-1 and J is TRBJ2-5; either TRBD1 or TRBD2 may supply D (6 bases each). The receptor's source is a man between 40 and 49 years old with Graves disease. The CDR3 reads CSARGGDTGYGRGETQYF. CDR3 bases: TGCAGTGCTAGGGGGGGAGACACAGGGTACGGGCGGGGAGAGACCCAGTACTTC.